This TCR beta chain was sequenced during a study of monozygotic twins with inflammatory bowel disease. Study-wide findings and caveats: Background noise in patient repertoires may stem from differing immunosuppressive treatments.

Of note for this clonotype: Its antigen remains unidentified.

Researchers isolated total RNA from whole blood without sorting T cells. Both TCRalpha and TCRbeta cDNA were subjected to two nested PCRs lasting roughly 15 and 9 cycles. TCRdb re-called the 5' RACE reads and catalogs CDR3 proteins one per entry, DNA excluded. The sample has 400,000 to 500,000 distinct CDR3 sequences. Germline V lookup: CDR1 DFQATT, CDR2 SNEGSKA (reference sequence). CDR3 size: 11 residues. The V call is TRBV20-1, the J call TRBJ2-1. The TCR originated in a human donor with ulcerative colitis or Crohn's disease, or a healthy co-twin of an affected twin (not recorded which). Sequencing was performed on blood. Here the CDR3 reads CSARRRNEQFF.